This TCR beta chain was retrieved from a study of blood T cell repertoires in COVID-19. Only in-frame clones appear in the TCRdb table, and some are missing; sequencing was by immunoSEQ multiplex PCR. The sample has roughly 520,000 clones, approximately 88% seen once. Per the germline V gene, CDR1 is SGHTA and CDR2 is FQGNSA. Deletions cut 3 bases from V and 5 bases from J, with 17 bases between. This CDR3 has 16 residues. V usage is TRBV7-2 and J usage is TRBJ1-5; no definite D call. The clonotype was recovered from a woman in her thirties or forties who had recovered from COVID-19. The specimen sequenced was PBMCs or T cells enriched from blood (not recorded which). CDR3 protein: CASSLGRMGLDQPQHF. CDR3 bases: TGTGCCAGCAGCTTGGGGAGGATGGGCCTAGATCAGCCCCAGCATTTT.